This T cell receptor (beta chain) comes out of a study of a mutant IDH1 vaccine in newly diagnosed glioma. Clones were read by immunoSEQ multiplex PCR, and TCRdb kept only the in-frame ones, dropping some. The sample comprises around 60,000 clones, more than 80% of which are singletons, and 5% to 7% rests with the top ten. Time point described: week 35, safety follow-up. Vaccine doses each comprised 300 ug of mutant IDH1 20-mer peptide, with topical imiquimod. Comment on this clone: What it binds is not known.

The sequence was obtained from a man aged 35 to 55 with glioma. The sequenced sample was PBMCs, obtained from a glioma patient whose treatment included an IDH1 peptide vaccine.

The CDR3 sequence: CASSQSGTSGSAQYF. The CDR3 DNA reads TGCGCCAGCAGCCAAAGCGGGACTAGCGGGAGTGCGCAGTATTTT. J is TRBJ2-3 and V is TRBV4-3; TRBD2 agrees at 14 bases. This CDR3 has 15 amino acids. Unmatched junction bases numbered 5, after V lost 2 bases and J lost 10 bases. The germline V gene encodes CDR1 LGHNA and CDR2 YSLEER.